This T cell receptor (beta chain) emerged from a study of T cell changes during pregnancy in multiple sclerosis. TCRdb keeps only in-frame clones here, not all; method: immunoSEQ multiplex PCR. In the table there are 50,000 to 70,000 clones, around 92% of which are singletons. The CDR3 extends over 16 amino acids. The V gene's germline CDR1 is KGHSH and CDR2 LQKENI. After removal of 1 base from V and 5 bases from J, the junction contained 7 bases not matched to a gene. The TCR was taken from a female donor in good health, enrolled as a control in a pregnancy study. The sequencing here drew on peripheral blood, taken in the third trimester of pregnancy. J is TRBJ2-2 and V is TRBV18, with TRBD2 matching over 7 bases. The CDR3 DNA sequence: TGTGCCAGCTCACCACTTTCGGGAGGAGAAACCGGGGAGCTGTTTTTT. Translating gives CASSPLSGGETGELFF.